This T cell receptor beta chain stems from a study of shared clonotypes between healthy human individuals (dated by TCRdb to 2018 to 2021). Context from the whole study: A few men and two women, aged 18 to 49 years, made up the cohort. For each donor, CD4 naive and CD4 memory were each run on three plates, CD8 naive on two plates, and CD8 memory on one plate. The study deeply sequenced blood TCR repertoires of about five healthy adults to estimate repertoire size and the extent of clonotype sharing between individuals. Different laboratories and diverse techniques were used to prepare libraries and sequence TCR repertoires, to increase sequencing depth and limit assay-specific biases. Between about 0.85 and 9.5 billion PBMCs per donor were obtained by leukapheresis.

TCR CDR3 regions were amplified from genomic DNA by multiplex PCR using the deep immunoSEQ assay. For each cell subset, the extracted genomic DNA was distributed evenly across all wells of several immunoSEQ 96-well plates, and each plate served as one replicate. For sorted subsets, approximately 0.2 ug of genomic DNA, equivalent to 25,000 to 30,000 T cell genomes, went into each replicate PCR. The purified libraries were quantified using a Qubit 3.0 fluorometer, sized with a Bioanalyzer 2100, and then quantified again using the KAPA Library Quantification kit. Every immunoSEQ 96-well plate was sequenced on a separate single-read 150-cycle Illumina NextSeq 550 flow cell. As for the original processing: The immunoSEQ output contained only junctional sequences without quality scores, so filtering could not match that applied to full-length reads. Sequences were annotated with PyIR, a Python wrapper for IgBLAST v1.9, using IMGT germline references to assign V/J genes and CDR3. Any read was removed if the V/J assignment was weak (E-value above 1e-6), the CDR3 was missing, or the read contained stop codons, out-of-frame junctions, or ambiguous translated residues. V3J clonotypes were defined as sequences sharing the same inferred V gene, J gene, and CDR3 amino acid sequence. To compute the percentage overlap between repertoires, the number of shared unique clonotypes was divided by the size of the smaller repertoire. Richness of each repertoire was evaluated using RTK rarefaction, the Chao1 estimator, and Recon v2.1 estimates of unobserved clonotypes. Generation probabilities were computed with OLGA for all TCRbeta clonotypes obtained by the gDNA method from a handful of donors. The immuneACCESS repertoire file appears here via TCRdb, limited to in-frame rearrangements. These files lack a portion of the clones; in checked studies, under half of the deficit traces to unresolved V genes, and the cause of the others is not known. From that table come the V and J calls and clone size; the DNA was used to work out D and trimming. The sample table holds 2 million to 2.5 million clones, of which less than 95% were seen once. Jointly, the top ten make up around 1.1% of the sample.

A word on this clone: No cognate antigen has been identified for it. Base qualities were left out, and no much larger clone turns up one base away.

CD8 naive samples consisted of CD45RO-negative cells that were positively selected for CCR7, yielding a CD45RA+CCR7+ population without TemRA cells. The donors were healthy, HIV-negative adults who had no recently reported acute infections or vaccinations. Only Caucasian adults living in Nashville, Tennessee, USA were represented among the donors. After blood collection by leukapheresis, PBMCs were isolated using Ficoll-Histopaque density gradient centrifugation and then cryopreserved in the vapor phase of liquid nitrogen. Analytical flow cytometry was used to check the purity and quantity of every magnetically sorted T cell population. Genomic DNA was isolated from each sorted fraction and quantified by UV absorbance on a Nanodrop 2000c. V is pared back by 4 bases and J by 6 bases, with 19 bases lying between the germline termini. In the germline V gene, CDR1 corresponds to MGHRA and CDR2 to YSYEKL. There are 16 amino acids in the CDR3, from cysteine to phenylalanine inclusive. Kept here is only the CDR3 DNA, which spans 48 bases and is read in frame from base 1.

What the research found in general, with its limitations: Incomplete sequencing was indicated by rarefaction of sorted-subset datasets, despite the large sequencing depth. Compared with non-shared clonotypes, the clonotypes found in all four sorted-subset donors had higher generation probabilities. When a handful of donors were compared, the shared fraction of clonotypes was roughly 4.8% for naive CD4, 3.5% to 4% for naive CD8, 2.3% for memory CD4, and 0.4% for memory CD8. Pairwise subsampling led to the expectation that sequencing depth would affect the degree of clonotype sharing among donors. Because the study included a small number of donors, the genetic and exposure-history diversity represented was limited. Naive subsets generally had larger estimated clonotype richness than memory subsets did. Sampling was restricted to blood, and TCR repertoires in tissues likely differ from the TCR repertoires found in blood.

The receptor chain draws on TRBV4-1 and TRBJ1-3; TRBD1 is possibly the D segment (5 matching bases). Sequencing input: naive CD8+ T cells sorted from blood. Reading the label with the study, this specimen's cell subset or site is: CD45RA+CCR7+. This TCR was sampled from a man in his late teens or twenties in good health. The sequenced DNA is TGCGCCAGCAGCCCCCACCCGTGGGGGGAGGAAAACACCATATATTTT. Translation gives CASSPHPWGEENTIYF.